This TCR beta chain was sequenced during a study of blood T cell repertoires in COVID-19. TCRdb's table, derived via immunoSEQ multiplex PCR, lists solely in-frame clones and lacks some. Among approximately 230,000 clones listed, approximately 80% were seen once. Germline CDR1 LNHDA, CDR2 SQIVND (reference sequence). The V end was cut by 5 bases, the J end by 6 bases, with 21 bases between. This CDR3 is built from 16 residues. The sample consisted of peripheral blood. The receptor's source is a man aged 25 to 45 with active or convalescent COVID-19. The chain has TRBV19 and TRBJ2-3; possible D gene TRBD1, 6 bases. The CDR3 region is CASSSPGQGGEDTQYF. DNA for the CDR3: TGTGCCAGTAGTTCCCCAGGCCAAGGGGGAGAGGATACGCAGTATTTT.